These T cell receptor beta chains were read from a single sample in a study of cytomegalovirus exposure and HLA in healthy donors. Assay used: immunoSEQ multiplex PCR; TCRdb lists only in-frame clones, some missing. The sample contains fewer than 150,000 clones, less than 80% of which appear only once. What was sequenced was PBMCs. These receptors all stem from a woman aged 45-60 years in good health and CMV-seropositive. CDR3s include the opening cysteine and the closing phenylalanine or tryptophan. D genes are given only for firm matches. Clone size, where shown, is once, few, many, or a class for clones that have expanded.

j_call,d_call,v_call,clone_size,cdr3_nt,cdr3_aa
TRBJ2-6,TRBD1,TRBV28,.,TGTGCCAGCAGTTTCCCGAGACAGGGGATACCCTCTCTTCTGGCCAACGTCCTGACTTTC,CASSFPRQGIPSLLANVLTF
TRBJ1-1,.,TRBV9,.,TGTGCCAGCAGCGTGGGGCCTGGGGATGTGTTCACTGAAGCTTTCTTT,CASSVGPGDVFTEAFF
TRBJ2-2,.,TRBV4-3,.,TGCGCCAGCAGCCAAGAGGTAGGGGGGGCGAAGCTGTTTTTT,CASSQEVGGAKLFF
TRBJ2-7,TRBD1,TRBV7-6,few,TGTGCCAGCAGCTTAGTTTCTGCCACAACAGGGGGCGTCTACGAGCAGTACTTC,CASSLVSATTGGVYEQYF
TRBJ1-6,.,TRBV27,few,TGTGCCAGCAGTGCTAGGGGCGGTAATTCACCCCTCCACTTT,CASSARGGNSPLHF
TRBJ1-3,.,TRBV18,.,TGTGCCAGCTCACCACCTTTAAAGGGAGGAACTGGAAACACCATATATTTT,CASSPPLKGGTGNTIYF
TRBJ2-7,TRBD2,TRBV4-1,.,TGCGCCAGCAGCCAACTAGCGGGGGGCTCCTACGAGCAGTACTTC,CASSQLAGGSYEQYF
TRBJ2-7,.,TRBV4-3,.,TGCGCCAGCAGCCCGTTCCACGGACTGCCCTACGAGCAGTACTTC,CASSPFHGLPYEQYF
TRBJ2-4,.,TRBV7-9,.,TGTGCCAGCTGCCTCGGGGAACCTAAAAACATTCAGTACTTC,CASCLGEPKNIQYF
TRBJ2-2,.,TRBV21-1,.,TGTGCCAGCAGCATTGTCGGACTAGGAAGAACCGGGGAGCTGTTTTTT,CASSIVGLGRTGELFF
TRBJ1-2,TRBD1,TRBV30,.,TGTGCCTGGAGTGTCCCCCAGGGGGCGAGCTATGGCTACACCTTC,CAWSVPQGASYGYTF